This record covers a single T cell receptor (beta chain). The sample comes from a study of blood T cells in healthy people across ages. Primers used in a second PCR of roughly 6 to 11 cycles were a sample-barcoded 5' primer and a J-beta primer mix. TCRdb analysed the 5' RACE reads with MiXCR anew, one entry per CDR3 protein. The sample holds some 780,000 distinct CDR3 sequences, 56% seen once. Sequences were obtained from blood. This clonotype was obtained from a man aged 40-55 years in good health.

The CDR3: CASSPTGRGASYNEQFF. Here the CDR3 DNA reads TGTGCCAGCAGCCCCACGGGGCGGGGGGCCTCCTACAATGAGCAGTTCTTC. The V gene is TRBV9, the J gene TRBJ2-1; 8 bases map to TRBD2. The CDR3 has 17 amino acids. The V segment lost 4 bases and the J segment 0 bases; nucleotides outside the gene matches: 9. From germline, CDR1 is SGDLS and CDR2 YYNGEE.